One and the same sample provided the 24 T cell receptor beta chains below, sequenced in a study of regulatory T cells in long-lasting Graves disease. Combining iRepertoire HTBI primers with Arm-PCR of CDR3 regions, the authors built TCR beta libraries. TCRdb called the multiplex PCR reads again in MiXCR, with one record for every CDR3 protein. This sample has approximately 400,000 distinct CDR3 sequences, with roughly 24% found just once. Stated time point: persistent/refractory GD, antithyroid drugs over 5 years with positive TRAb. PBMC RNA was the source of the TCR library. Here the sequenced sample was peripheral blood mononuclear cells (PBMCs), taken when the disease was refractory, from a patient treated with antithyroid drugs. The source is a woman in her thirties or forties with Graves disease.

This clonotype was counted a single time. The CDR3 DNA reads as TGCGCCAGCAGGGACAGGGGGCACCGCACAGATACGCAGTATTTT. It codes for CASRDRGHRTDTQYF. The gene calls are TRBV5-1 and TRBJ2-3, with 11 bases aligning to TRBD1. The CDR3 totals 15 residues. CDR1 is SGHRS, CDR2 YFSETQ, per germline. The trim removed 5 bases at V and 1 base at J, leaving 3 bases unmatched.

This clonotype occurred many times. The CDR3 sequence is CASTPGWGETQYF. DNA for the CDR3: TGTGCCAGCACACCAGGGTGGGGTGAGACCCAGTACTTC. V gene TRBV28 combines with J gene TRBJ2-5, with a tentative D call TRBD1 (5 bases). The CDR3 loop spans 13 amino acids. V dropped 7 bases and J dropped 5 bases, with 14 bases sitting between them. Germline-derived CDR1 and CDR2 are MDHEN and SYDVKM.

On this clonotype itself: This may arise from a read error, as a much more abundant clone is one base away. J is TRBJ1-1 and V is TRBV28; the D is unclear. Germline V gene sequence: CDR1 MDHEN, CDR2 SYDVKM. The CDR3 covers 13 residues. The chain's CDR3 is CASSLYTNTETFF. The CDR3 DNA is TGTGCCAGCAGTCTCTACACCAACACTGAAACTTTCTTT.

This clonotype was observed many times. V is TRBV2 and J is TRBJ1-5; D unclear. The CDR3 covers 16 residues. Germline V gene data show CDR1 as SNHLY and CDR2 as FYNNEI. V dropped 2 bases and J dropped 7 bases, with 18 bases sitting between them. CDR3 sequence reads: CASSESYRLNAQPQHF. The CDR3 bases are TGTGCCAGCAGTGAATCGTACAGATTGAACGCCCAGCCCCAGCATTTT.

The table lists this clonotype with many counts. The V gene is TRBV7-3, the J gene TRBJ1-6; D is ambiguous. V lost 2 bases and J 7 bases, leaving 9 bases between the germline ends. CDR1 SGHTA and CDR2 FQGTGA come from the germline V gene. CDR3 length: 14 residues. The CDR3 nucleotides are TGTGCCAGCAGCTTAGAGGGCAACAATTCACCCCTCCACTTT. Translation: CASSLEGNNSPLHF. Full variable domain (outside the CDR3, taken from reference TRBV7-3 and TRBJ1-6): GAGVSQTPSNKVTEKGKYVELRCDPISGHTALYWYRQSLGQGPEFLIYFQGTGAADDSGLPNDRFFAVRPEGSVSTLKIQRTERGDSAVYLCASSLEGNNSPLHFGNGTRLTVT.

This clonotype was seen more than once but under ten times. The chain carries TRBV9 and TRBJ2-7; 7 bases line up with TRBD2. Germline values: CDR1 SGDLS, CDR2 YYNGEE. This CDR3 is 14 amino acids long. V lost 8 bases, J lost 5 bases, and 13 bases stayed unmatched. The CDR3 bases are TGTGCCAGTAGTGAGAGCGGGATGGGCCACGAGCAGTACTTC. Translated, it gives CASSESGMGHEQYF.

This chain connects TRBV20-1 to TRBJ1-1; D may be TRBD1 (5 bases). From germline, CDR1 is DFQATT and CDR2 SNEGSKA (reference sequence). The CDR3 totals 14 residues. V was shortened by 1 base and J by 1 base, with 10 bases between the two germline ends. CDR3 coding DNA: TGCAGTGCTAGAGTTGGGGGACCGAACACTGAAGCTTTCTTT. Protein sequence: CSARVGGPNTEAFF.

This clonotype turned up a few times. The rearrangement uses TRBV9 and TRBJ2-2; no definite D call. The CDR3 consists of 12 residues. Germline loops: CDR1 SGDLS, CDR2 YYNGEE. V shed 7 bases and J shed 6 bases, with 10 bases lying between them. CDR3 protein: CASSGGSGELFF. The CDR3 nucleotides are TGTGCCAGCTCCGGTGGGTCCGGGGAGCTGTTTTTT.

The rearrangement links TRBV4-1 to TRBJ2-3; no clear D. This CDR3 comprises 14 residues. V was pared by 1 base and J by 2 bases, with 7 bases between. Germline lookup yields CDR1 MGHRA and CDR2 YSYEKL. The CDR3 nucleotides are TGCGCCAGCAGCCAAGGCGACTCCACAGATACGCAGTATTTT. It is translated as CASSQGDSTDTQYF.

The table lists this clonotype with many counts. The V and J genes are TRBV12-3 or TRBV12-4 and TRBJ2-7, with D tentatively TRBD1 or TRBD2 (7 bases each). The CDR3 spans 13 residues. V was shortened by 6 bases and J by 4 bases, with 13 bases between the two germline ends. This chain's CDR3 is CASSAGGGYEQYF. The CDR3 DNA follows: TGTGCCAGCAGCGCAGGGGGGGGTTACGAGCAGTACTTC.

As concerns this clonotype: A far larger clone is one base from this, pointing to a likely read error. The chain is built from TRBV28 and TRBJ2-5, with D unclear. This CDR3 is 12 amino acids long. The germline V gene encodes CDR1 MDHEN and CDR2 SYDVKM. CDR3 sequence reads: CASSTAQETQCF. DNA for the CDR3: TGTGCCAGCAGCACTGCCCAAGAGACCCAGTGCTTC.

This clonotype was counted ten times or more. V and J are TRBV20-1 and TRBJ2-7; perhaps TRBD2 as D (5 bases). CDR1 and CDR2 (germline): DFQATT, SNEGSKA (reference sequence). The CDR3 contains 12 residues. The CDR3 DNA sequence: TGCGGCCTATATAGGGAGTCCTACGAGCAGTACTTC. This encodes CGLYRESYEQYF.

Ten or more counts support this clonotype. The rearrangement uses TRBV2 and TRBJ1-5; D gene ambiguous. V was pared by 8 bases and J by 9 bases, with 17 bases between. The CDR3 spans 13 residues. Looked up from germline, CDR1 is SNHLY and CDR2 is FYNNEI. CDR3 residues: CASLIRVSGPQHF. Written as DNA, the CDR3 is TGTGCCAGCTTAATTAGGGTCTCGGGGCCCCAGCATTTT.

This clonotype was seen more than once but under ten times. The J gene is TRBJ2-1, the V gene TRBV5-6; no clear D. Germline CDR1 reads SGHDT; CDR2 reads YYEEEE. CDR3 length: 15 residues. V lost 3 bases and J lost 3, with 13 bases in between. The CDR3, as DNA: TGTGCCAGCAGCTCCGGACCTATTGGCTACAATGAGCAGTTCTTC. Protein sequence: CASSSGPIGYNEQFF.

The chain recombines TRBV19 with TRBJ2-3; 13 bases are shared with TRBD2. Germline V gene data show CDR1 as LNHDA and CDR2 as SQIVND (reference sequence). This CDR3 spans 15 amino acids. The junction had 5 bases not matched to a gene; V was cut back by 5 bases and J by 6 bases. The CDR3 nucleotides read TGTGCCAGTAGTCGACTAGCGGGAGGTTATGATACGCAGTATTTT. This sequence encodes CASSRLAGGYDTQYF.

The CDR3 nucleotides read TGTGCCAGTAGTCACAGGACAGGGGGGAACACTGAAGCTTTCTTT. Translation: CASSHRTGGNTEAFF. The rearrangement joins TRBV19 to TRBJ1-1; 10 nucleotides match TRBD1. Trimming removed 5 bases from V and 1 base from J; junction bases left unmatched: 4. CDR3 length equals 15 residues. In germline, CDR1 is LNHDA, CDR2 SQIVND (reference sequence).

The chain recombines TRBV6-1 with TRBJ2-7; TRBD2 matches at 10 bases. The CDR3 runs to 16 residues. V gave up 6 bases and J gave up 1 base; unmatched junction bases: 9. CDR1 MNHNS and CDR2 SASEGT come from the germline V gene. This chain's CDR3 is CASSRGSSGSSYEQYF. In DNA, the CDR3 is TGTGCCAGCAGCCGGGGGTCTAGCGGGAGTTCCTACGAGCAGTACTTC.

This clonotype was seen more than once but under ten times. V and J are TRBV24-1 and TRBJ1-1; D remains unclear. Trimming removed 3 bases at V and 5 bases at J, with 6 bases between. Germline CDR1 KGHDR, CDR2 SFDVKD. The CDR3 loop spans 12 amino acids. CDR3 loop: CATSDVGTEAFF. CDR3 in DNA: TGTGCCACCAGTGATGTAGGGACTGAAGCTTTCTTT.

The CDR3 sequence: CASRYGQEASEQYF. CDR3 DNA: TGTGCCAGCCGATATGGACAGGAGGCGAGCGAGCAGTACTTC. This rearrangement joins TRBV28 to TRBJ2-7; 7 positions agree with TRBD1. The V segment lost 8 bases and the J segment 6 bases; nucleotides outside the gene matches: 13. The CDR3 is made up of 14 amino acids. Germline assignment: CDR1 MDHEN and CDR2 SYDVKM.

Concerning this clonotype itself: A much larger clone is a single base away; this may be a read error. The CDR3 DNA is TGTGCCAGCAGTTCGGCGGACACTGGAGCTTTCTTT. Translated: CASSSADTGAFF. This chain joins TRBV6-4 and TRBJ1-1; D might be TRBD1 (5 bases). The CDR3 totals 12 residues. Germline CDR1 is MRHNA and CDR2 is SNTAGT.

This chain joins TRBV4-1 and TRBJ2-7; 10 nucleotides align to TRBD2. The CDR3 consists of 18 residues. Germline V gene lookup returns CDR1 MGHRA and CDR2 YSYEKL. V trimming: 3 bases; J trimming: 6 bases; junction bases outside the gene matches: 17. The CDR3 reads CASSHPPTSGNPFGEQYF. The CDR3 nucleotides read TGCGCCAGCAGCCATCCACCCACTAGCGGGAATCCTTTTGGCGAGCAGTACTTC.

This clonotype was counted at least ten times. The chain joins TRBV12-3 or TRBV12-4 to TRBJ2-1; 8 bases map to TRBD2. V lost 6 bases, J lost 3 bases, and 13 bases stayed unmatched. This CDR3 contains 17 residues. This chain's CDR3 is CASRAGAFMKLYNEQFF. For the CDR3, the DNA is TGTGCCAGCAGAGCGGGGGCGTTCATGAAACTCTACAATGAGCAGTTCTTC.

This clonotype showed up just a few times. A read error may be the cause here, since a much bigger clone is one base away. The chain has TRBV28 and TRBJ1-5, with D unresolved. This CDR3 spans 12 amino acids. CDR1 is MDHEN and CDR2 is SYDVKM in the germline V gene. CDR3 sequence (DNA): TGTGCCAACAGTTACTCTGGACAGCCCCAGCATTTT. Amino acids: CANSYSGQPQHF. Filled out from reference TRBV28 and TRBJ1-5, the complete variable domain reads DVKVTQSSRYLVKRTGEKVFLECVQDMDHENMFWYRQDPGLGLRLIYFSYDVKMKEKGDIPEGYSVSREKKERFSLILESASTNQTSMYLCANSYSGQPQHFGDGTRLSIL.

J is TRBJ2-7 and V is TRBV28, with TRBD2 as a possible D gene (7 bases). V dropped 2 bases and J dropped 3 bases, with 11 bases sitting between them. The CDR3 covers 14 residues. Germline values: CDR1 MDHEN, CDR2 SYDVKM. CDR3 sequence: CASSLGGADYEQYF. CDR3 nucleotide sequence: TGTGCCAGCAGTTTAGGGGGGGCGGACTACGAGCAGTACTTC.